This T cell receptor (beta chain) was recovered during a study of blood T cell repertoires in COVID-19. Across the study: Both acute and convalescent COVID-19 samples were obtained from the United States, Italy and Spain.

This CDR3 spans 17 amino acids. Unmatched junction bases numbered 9, after V lost 2 bases and J lost 7 bases. CDR1 WNHNN and CDR2 SYGVQD come from the germline V gene (reference sequence). The age range of participants was roughly 18 to 90 years, with residence in about two dozen US areas. Researchers sorted participants into cohorts using their self-reported clinical history. In the original analysis: Reference gene primer amplification yielded estimated nucleated cell counts. Assay: immunoSEQ multiplex PCR; the TCRdb copy retains only in-frame clones and omits some. The V and J calls and clone size are taken from that table; D and trimming were inferred from the DNA. Of about 440,000 clones listed, roughly 85% are singletons.

The receptor comes from a young woman with acute COVID-19. Material for sequencing was PBMCs or T cells enriched from blood (not recorded which). The rearrangement uses TRBV10-1 and TRBJ2-1, with 12 bases matching TRBD2. Written as DNA, the CDR3 is TGCGCCAGCAGTGAGAGTCCGGGACTAGCGGGTGTAAATGAGCAGTTCTTC. Amino acids: CASSESPGLAGVNEQFF.